Here is one T cell receptor beta chain with its context. Antigen specificity is unknown. PCR amplification relied on 60 Vbeta primers (plus 13 Jbeta primers). Profiling relied on immunoSEQ multiplex PCR, and the TCRdb table lists in-frame clones only, not all of them. The profile shows 150,000 to 200,000 clones, 80% to 90% of them singletons. This sample is drawn from a study of cytomegalovirus exposure and HLA in healthy donors. On the study more broadly: Unique TCRs numbering 75 million to 95 million, obtained from HLA-typed donors, made up an early data release. Study findings and constraints: In an earlier analysis, in approximately 630 donors, most V segments appeared productive either ~87% or ~30% of the time. Common viral pathogens seemed, in a later analysis, to connect with several of the most significant clusters. Some TCR beta chains (164 of them) were listed as cytomegalovirus-associated.

Trimming cost V 4 bases and J 4 bases, with 15 bases left between them. CDR3 size: 15 residues. Germline CDR1 reads SGDLS; CDR2 reads YYNGEE. The J gene is TRBJ1-3, the V gene TRBV9; maybe TRBD1 (5 bases). This clonotype was sampled from a man younger than 35 in good health and CMV-seropositive. What was sequenced was PBMCs. CDR3 loop: CASSPKPGSGNTIYF. In nucleotides, the CDR3 is TGTGCCAGCAGCCCGAAACCAGGGTCCGGAAACACCATATATTTT.